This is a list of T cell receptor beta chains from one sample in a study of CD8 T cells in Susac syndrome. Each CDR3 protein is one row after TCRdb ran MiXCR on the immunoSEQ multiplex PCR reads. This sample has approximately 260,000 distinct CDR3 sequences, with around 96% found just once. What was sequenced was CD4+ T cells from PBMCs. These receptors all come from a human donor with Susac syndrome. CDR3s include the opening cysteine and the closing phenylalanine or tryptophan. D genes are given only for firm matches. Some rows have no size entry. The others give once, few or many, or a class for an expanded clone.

CDR3 DNA: TGTGCCAGCAGGGCTAGCGGCGCAGATACGCAGTATTTT
CDR3 protein: CASRASGADTQYF
J gene: TRBJ2-3
V gene: TRBV28
clone size: -
D gene: TRBD2

CDR3 DNA: TGCGCCAGCAGCCAAGGTCCAGGACCTGGGGCCAACGTCCTGACTTTC
CDR3 protein: CASSQGPGPGANVLTF
J gene: TRBJ2-6
V gene: TRBV4-1
clone size: -
D gene: -

CDR3 DNA: TGTGCCAGCAGCGTCTGGGGAGTTGAGGATGAAAAACTGTTTTTT
CDR3 protein: CASSVWGVEDEKLFF
J gene: TRBJ1-4
V gene: TRBV9
clone size: -
D gene: -

CDR3 DNA: TGTGCCAGCAGTTTATTGACAGGGTTAGGCTCTGGGGCCAACGTCCTGACTTTC
CDR3 protein: CASSLLTGLGSGANVLTF
J gene: TRBJ2-6
V gene: TRBV28
clone size: -
D gene: TRBD1

CDR3 DNA: TGTGCCAGCACCCGGAGGGGGGGGCCAGATACGCAGTATTTT
CDR3 protein: CASTRRGGPDTQYF
J gene: TRBJ2-3
V gene: TRBV3-1
clone size: -
D gene: -

CDR3 DNA: TGTGCCAGCTCACCAGCAGGGTTCATGTATGGCTACACCTTC
CDR3 protein: CASSPAGFMYGYTF
J gene: TRBJ1-2
V gene: TRBV18
clone size: -
D gene: -

CDR3 DNA: TGTGCCAGCTCAGCGGGGGAAGGCTACGAGCAGTACTTC
CDR3 protein: CASSAGEGYEQYF
J gene: TRBJ2-7
V gene: TRBV18
clone size: -
D gene: TRBD2

CDR3 DNA: TGTGCCACCAGCAGATCCCGGGATTCCCCCGCCGAGCAGTACTTC
CDR3 protein: CATSRSRDSPAEQYF
J gene: TRBJ2-7
V gene: TRBV15
clone size: -
D gene: -

CDR3 DNA: TGTGCCAGTAGTCGTCGACAGGGCTACACCTTC
CDR3 protein: CASSRRQGYTF
J gene: TRBJ1-2
V gene: TRBV19
clone size: -
D gene: -

CDR3 DNA: TGCGCCGGCAAAGCTCAACCAGGGTCAGATACGCAGTATTTT
CDR3 protein: CAGKAQPGSDTQYF
J gene: TRBJ2-3
V gene: TRBV5-1
clone size: -
D gene: -

CDR3 DNA: TGTGCCAGCAGTTTAGGCCAGGCAGCTTTCTTT
CDR3 protein: CASSLGQAAFF
J gene: TRBJ1-1
V gene: TRBV28
clone size: -
D gene: -

CDR3 DNA: TGCAGCGTTCGAACTACTAGCGGTAGCACAGATACGCAGTATTTT
CDR3 protein: CSVRTTSGSTDTQYF
J gene: TRBJ2-3
V gene: TRBV29-1
clone size: once
D gene: TRBD2

CDR3 DNA: TGTGCCAGCAGCCCTAGGGGGGCCGGCTCCCAGTACTTC
CDR3 protein: CASSPRGAGSQYF
J gene: TRBJ2-5
V gene: TRBV14
clone size: -
D gene: -

CDR3 DNA: TGTGCCAGCAGTTACTCGGAGGGGTTCGAGCAGTACTTC
CDR3 protein: CASSYSEGFEQYF
J gene: TRBJ2-7
V gene: TRBV6-5
clone size: -
D gene: -

CDR3 DNA: TGTGCCTGGACCCATGGACTAGCGGGAGTTGAGACCCAGTACTTC
CDR3 protein: CAWTHGLAGVETQYF
J gene: TRBJ2-5
V gene: TRBV30
clone size: -
D gene: TRBD2

CDR3 DNA: TGTGCCAGCAGCCAATTCGGGACAGATACGCAGTATTTT
CDR3 protein: CASSQFGTDTQYF
J gene: TRBJ2-3
V gene: TRBV3-1
clone size: -
D gene: -

CDR3 DNA: TGTGCCAGCTCGGACTCTACGGTGAACACTGAAGCTTTCTTT
CDR3 protein: CASSDSTVNTEAFF
J gene: TRBJ1-1
V gene: TRBV18
clone size: -
D gene: -

CDR3 DNA: TGCAGTGCTAGTAGGACTAGTAGATCCTACGAGCAGTACTTC
CDR3 protein: CSASRTSRSYEQYF
J gene: TRBJ2-7
V gene: TRBV20-1
clone size: -
D gene: TRBD2

CDR3 DNA: TGTGCCAGCAGCGTAACACCGGGAGGCGCCCAACTTACGGAGCAGTACTTC
CDR3 protein: CASSVTPGGAQLTEQYF
J gene: TRBJ2-7
V gene: TRBV9
clone size: -
D gene: TRBD2

CDR3 DNA: TGTGCCAGCAGTTTAGGCCTAGCGGGAGGGCCTCGGACCGGGGAGCTGTTTTTT
CDR3 protein: CASSLGLAGGPRTGELFF
J gene: TRBJ2-2
V gene: TRBV28
clone size: -
D gene: TRBD2

CDR3 DNA: TGTGCCAGCAGTTACGGCATTGGAGGGGCCGACTACAATGAGCAGTTCTTC
CDR3 protein: CASSYGIGGADYNEQFF
J gene: TRBJ2-1
V gene: TRBV6-5
clone size: -
D gene: -

CDR3 DNA: TGTGCCACCAGCAGAGTTGCAGGCAAAAGCAATCAGCCCCAGCATTTT
CDR3 protein: CATSRVAGKSNQPQHF
J gene: TRBJ1-5
V gene: TRBV15
clone size: -
D gene: -

CDR3 DNA: TGTGCCTGGAGTGTACGAGGGGGCGCGACGATATTTGATGGCTACACCTTC
CDR3 protein: CAWSVRGGATIFDGYTF
J gene: TRBJ1-2
V gene: TRBV30
clone size: -
D gene: TRBD1

CDR3 DNA: TGTGCCAGCAGCTTCGACAGGGTCGAAGAGACCCAGTACTTC
CDR3 protein: CASSFDRVEETQYF
J gene: TRBJ2-5
V gene: TRBV7-2
clone size: -
D gene: TRBD1

CDR3 DNA: TGTGCCTACAAGGGAGGGCTAGCGGGCCTCAAGGGTGGGAATGAGCAGTTCTTC
CDR3 protein: CAYKGGLAGLKGGNEQFF
J gene: TRBJ2-1
V gene: TRBV30
clone size: -
D gene: TRBD2

CDR3 DNA: TGCAGTGCTAGGGTCCCAGGGGGGCAGGAGACCCAGTACTTC
CDR3 protein: CSARVPGGQETQYF
J gene: TRBJ2-5
V gene: TRBV20-1
clone size: -
D gene: -